Reported below is one T cell receptor (beta chain). Its antigen is as yet unknown. The sample originates from a study of graft-versus-host responses after intestinal transplantation. As for the study in general: Each patient got anti-thymocyte globulin induction, then tacrolimus and steroids for about 3 years.

The repertoire was sequenced with immunoSEQ multiplex PCR; TCRdb's copy has only in-frame clones and lacks some. This sample has 96,000 or so clones, with around nine tenths found just once. The CDR3 spans 15 residues. Trimming left V 2 bases short and J 4 bases short, with 12 bases between. The germline gives CDR1 MNHEY, CDR2 SVGAGI. The study, taken as a whole, reports: Within the allografts of patients who had graft-donor T cell macrochimerism, graft-versus-host to host-versus-graft clonal ratios were high. Ileal or blood samples showed some GvH clones first, and such clones were also found in recipient marrow. Early post-transplant HvG declines were associated with peak circulating GvH clone levels.

This TCR was recovered from a human donor who received an intestinal transplant. The chain recombines TRBV6-5 with TRBJ2-1; the D gene is possibly TRBD2 (5 bases). The material was unstimulated CD4+ T cells sorted from spleen or lymph node cells, obtained before intestinal transplant. The CDR3: CASSYRAGVYNEQFF. The CDR3 region has the DNA TGTGCCAGCAGTTACCGGGCCGGGGTATACAATGAGCAGTTCTTC.